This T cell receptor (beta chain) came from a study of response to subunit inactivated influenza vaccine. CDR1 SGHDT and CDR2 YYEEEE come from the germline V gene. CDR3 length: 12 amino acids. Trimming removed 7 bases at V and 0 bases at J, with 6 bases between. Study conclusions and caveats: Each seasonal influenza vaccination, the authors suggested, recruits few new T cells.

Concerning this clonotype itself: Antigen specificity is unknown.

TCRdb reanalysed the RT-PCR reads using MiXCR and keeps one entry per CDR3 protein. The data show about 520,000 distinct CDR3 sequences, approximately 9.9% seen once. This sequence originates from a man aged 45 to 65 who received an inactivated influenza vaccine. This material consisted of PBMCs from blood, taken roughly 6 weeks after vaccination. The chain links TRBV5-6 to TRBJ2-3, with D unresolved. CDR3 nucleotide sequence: TGTGCCAGCGACGGCAGCACAGATACGCAGTATTTT. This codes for CASDGSTDTQYF. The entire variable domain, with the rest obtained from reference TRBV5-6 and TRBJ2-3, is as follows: DAGVTQSPTHLIKTRGQQVTLRCSPKSGHDTVSWYQQALGQGPQFIFQYYEEEERQRGNFPDRFSGHQFPNYSSELNVNALLLGDSALYLCASDGSTDTQYFGPGTRLTVL.